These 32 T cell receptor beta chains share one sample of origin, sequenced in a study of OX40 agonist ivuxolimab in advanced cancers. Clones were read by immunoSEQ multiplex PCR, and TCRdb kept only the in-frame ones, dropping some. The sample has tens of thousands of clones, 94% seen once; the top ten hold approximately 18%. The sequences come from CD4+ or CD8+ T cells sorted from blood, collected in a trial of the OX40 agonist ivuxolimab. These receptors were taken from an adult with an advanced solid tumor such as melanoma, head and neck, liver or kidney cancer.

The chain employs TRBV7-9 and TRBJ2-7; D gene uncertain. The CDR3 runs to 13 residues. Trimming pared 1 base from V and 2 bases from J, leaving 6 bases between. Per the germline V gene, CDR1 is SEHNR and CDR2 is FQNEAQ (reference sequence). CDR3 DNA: TGTGCCAGCAGCTTAGTGTCTCCCTACGAGCAGTACTTC. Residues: CASSLVSPYEQYF. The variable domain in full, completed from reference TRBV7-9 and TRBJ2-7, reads DTGVSQNPRHKITKRGQNVTFRCDPISEHNRLYWYRQTLGQGPEFLTYFQNEAQLEKSRLLSDRFSAERPKGSFSTLEIQRTEQGDSAMYLCASSLVSPYEQYFGPGTRLTVT.

CDR3: CASSRCGSTDTQYF. The CDR3 DNA is TGCGCCAGCAGTAGGTGCGGTAGCACAGATACGCAGTATTTT. V gene TRBV10-1 combines with J gene TRBJ2-3; D gene ambiguous. The CDR3 totals 14 residues. Germline CDR1 reads WNHNN; CDR2 reads SYGVQD (reference sequence). V was shortened by 5 bases and J by 0 bases, with 9 bases between the two germline ends.

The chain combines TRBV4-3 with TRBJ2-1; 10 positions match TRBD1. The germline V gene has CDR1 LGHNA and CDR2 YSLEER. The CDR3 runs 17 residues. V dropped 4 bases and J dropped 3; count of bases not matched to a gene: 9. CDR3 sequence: CASSRLPGTGVYNEQFF. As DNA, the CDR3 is TGCGCCAGCAGCCGACTTCCCGGGACAGGGGTCTACAATGAGCAGTTCTTC.

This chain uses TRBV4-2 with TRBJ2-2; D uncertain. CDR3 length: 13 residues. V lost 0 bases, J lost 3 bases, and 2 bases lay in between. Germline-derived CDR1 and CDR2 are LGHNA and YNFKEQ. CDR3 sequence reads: CASSQEYTGELFF. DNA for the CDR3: TGTGCCAGCAGCCAAGAGTACACCGGGGAGCTGTTTTTT.

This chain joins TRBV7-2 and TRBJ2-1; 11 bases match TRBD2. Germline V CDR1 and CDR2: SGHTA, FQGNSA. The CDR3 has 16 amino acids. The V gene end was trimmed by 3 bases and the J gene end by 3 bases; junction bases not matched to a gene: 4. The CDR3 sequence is CASSFSGRAVYNEQFF. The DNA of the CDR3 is TGTGCCAGCAGCTTTAGCGGGAGGGCCGTCTACAATGAGCAGTTCTTC. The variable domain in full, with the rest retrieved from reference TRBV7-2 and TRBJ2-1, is GAGVSQSPSNKVTEKGKDVELRCDPISGHTALYWYRQSLGQGLEFLIYFQGNSAPDKSGLPSDRFSAERTGGSVSTLTIQRTQQEDSAVYLCASSFSGRAVYNEQFFGPGTRLTVL.

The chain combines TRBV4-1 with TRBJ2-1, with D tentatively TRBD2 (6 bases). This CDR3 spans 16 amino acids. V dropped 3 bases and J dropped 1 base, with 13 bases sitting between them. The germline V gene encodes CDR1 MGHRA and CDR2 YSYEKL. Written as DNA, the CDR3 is TGCGCCAGCAGCCAGCCTTCTAGCGTATCCTACAATGAGCAGTTCTTC. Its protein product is CASSQPSSVSYNEQFF.

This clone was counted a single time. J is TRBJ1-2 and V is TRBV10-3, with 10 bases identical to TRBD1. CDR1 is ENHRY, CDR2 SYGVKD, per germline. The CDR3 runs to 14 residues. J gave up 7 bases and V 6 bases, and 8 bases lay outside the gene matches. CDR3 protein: CAISPPGQGTGYTF. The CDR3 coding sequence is TGTGCCATCAGCCCTCCGGGACAGGGGACTGGCTACACCTTC.

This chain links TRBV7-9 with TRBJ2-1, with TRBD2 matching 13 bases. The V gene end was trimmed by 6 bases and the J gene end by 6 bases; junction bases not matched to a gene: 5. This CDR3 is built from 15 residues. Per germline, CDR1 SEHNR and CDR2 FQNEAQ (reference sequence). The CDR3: CASSRLAGGSNEQFF. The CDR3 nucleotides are TGTGCCAGCAGTAGACTAGCGGGAGGATCCAATGAGCAGTTCTTC. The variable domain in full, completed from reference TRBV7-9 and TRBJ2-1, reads DTGVSQNPRHKITKRGQNVTFRCDPISEHNRLYWYRQTLGQGPEFLTYFQNEAQLEKSRLLSDRFSAERPKGSFSTLEIQRTEQGDSAMYLCASSRLAGGSNEQFFGPGTRLTVL.

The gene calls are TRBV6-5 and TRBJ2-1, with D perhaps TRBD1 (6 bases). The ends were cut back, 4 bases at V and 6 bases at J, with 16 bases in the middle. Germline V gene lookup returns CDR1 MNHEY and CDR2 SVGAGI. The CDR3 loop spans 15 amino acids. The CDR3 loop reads CASSWDNDRGNEQFF. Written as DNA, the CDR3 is TGTGCCAGCAGTTGGGACAACGATAGGGGCAATGAGCAGTTCTTC.

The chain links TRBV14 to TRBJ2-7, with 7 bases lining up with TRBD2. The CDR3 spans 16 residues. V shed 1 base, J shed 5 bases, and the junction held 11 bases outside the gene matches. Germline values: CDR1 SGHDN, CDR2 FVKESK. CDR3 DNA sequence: TGTGCCAGCAGCCAAGGGACCCTAGGGCGGGAGAACGAGCAGTACTTC. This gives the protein CASSQGTLGRENEQYF.

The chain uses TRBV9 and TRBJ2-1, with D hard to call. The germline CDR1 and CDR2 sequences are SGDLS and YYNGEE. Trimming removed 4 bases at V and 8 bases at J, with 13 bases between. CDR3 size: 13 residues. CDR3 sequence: CASSFSSADEQFF. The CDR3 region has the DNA TGTGCCAGCAGCTTTAGTAGTGCCGATGAGCAGTTCTTC. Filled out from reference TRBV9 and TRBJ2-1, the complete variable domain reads DSGVTQTPKHLITATGQRVTLRCSPRSGDLSVYWYQQSLDQGLQFLIQYYNGEERAKGNILERFSAQQFPDLHSELNLSSLELGDSALYFCASSFSSADEQFFGPGTRLTVL.

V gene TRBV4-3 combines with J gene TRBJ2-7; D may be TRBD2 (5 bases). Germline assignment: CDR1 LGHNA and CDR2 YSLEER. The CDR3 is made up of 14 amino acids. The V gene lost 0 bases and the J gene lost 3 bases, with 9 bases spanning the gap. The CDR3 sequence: CASSQDPLGYEQYF. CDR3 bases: TGCGCCAGCAGCCAAGATCCACTAGGCTACGAGCAGTACTTC.

The CDR3 DNA reads as TGTGCCAGCAGTTGGGATCCCAGGACAGGGCAAATCTACGAGCAGTACTTC. Translation: CASSWDPRTGQIYEQYF. This chain joins TRBV28 and TRBJ2-7; 8 bases line up with TRBD1. The CDR3 length is 17 residues. In germline, CDR1 is MDHEN, CDR2 SYDVKM. Germline trimming cut 4 bases from V and 3 bases from J; bases unmatched to any gene: 14.

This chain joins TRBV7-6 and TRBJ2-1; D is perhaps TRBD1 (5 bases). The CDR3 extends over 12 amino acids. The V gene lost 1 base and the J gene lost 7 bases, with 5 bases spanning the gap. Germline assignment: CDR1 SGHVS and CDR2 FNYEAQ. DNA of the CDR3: TGTGCCAGCAGCTTAGACAGGAATGAGCAGTTCTTC. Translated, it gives CASSLDRNEQFF. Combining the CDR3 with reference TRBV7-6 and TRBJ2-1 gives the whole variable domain GAGVSQSPRYKVTKRGQDVALRCDPISGHVSLYWYRQALGQGPEFLTYFNYEAQQDKSGLPNDRFSAERPEGSISTLTIQRTEQRDSAMYRCASSLDRNEQFFGPGTRLTVL.

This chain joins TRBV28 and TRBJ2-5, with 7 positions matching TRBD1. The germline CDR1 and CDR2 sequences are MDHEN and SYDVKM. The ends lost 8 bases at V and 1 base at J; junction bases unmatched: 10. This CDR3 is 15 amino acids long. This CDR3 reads CASAGTANFQETQYF. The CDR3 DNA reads TGTGCCAGCGCAGGGACAGCCAACTTCCAAGAGACCCAGTACTTC.

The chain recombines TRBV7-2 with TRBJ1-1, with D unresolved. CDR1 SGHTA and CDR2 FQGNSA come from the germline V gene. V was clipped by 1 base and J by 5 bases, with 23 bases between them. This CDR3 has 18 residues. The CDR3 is CASSLGWGWAETETEAFF. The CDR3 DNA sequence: TGTGCCAGCAGCTTAGGATGGGGTTGGGCGGAGACGGAAACTGAAGCTTTCTTT.

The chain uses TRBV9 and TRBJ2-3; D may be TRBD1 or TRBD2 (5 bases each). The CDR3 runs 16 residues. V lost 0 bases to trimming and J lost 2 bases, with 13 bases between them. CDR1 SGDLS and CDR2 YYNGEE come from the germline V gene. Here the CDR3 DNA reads TGTGCCAGCAGCGTAGCTGACGGGGCTGCCACAGATACGCAGTATTTT. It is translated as CASSVADGAATDTQYF.

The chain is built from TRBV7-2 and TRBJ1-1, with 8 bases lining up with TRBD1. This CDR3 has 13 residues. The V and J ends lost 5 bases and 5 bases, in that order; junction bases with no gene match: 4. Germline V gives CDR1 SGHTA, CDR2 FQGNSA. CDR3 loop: CASSTTGETEAFF. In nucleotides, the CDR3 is TGTGCCAGCAGCACGACAGGGGAAACTGAAGCTTTCTTT.

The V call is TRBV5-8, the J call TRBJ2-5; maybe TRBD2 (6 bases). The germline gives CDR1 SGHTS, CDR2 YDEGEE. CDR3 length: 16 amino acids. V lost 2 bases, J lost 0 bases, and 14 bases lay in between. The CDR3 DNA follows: TGTGCCAGCAGCTTTTATATGGAGGGGAACCAAGAGACCCAGTACTTC. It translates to CASSFYMEGNQETQYF. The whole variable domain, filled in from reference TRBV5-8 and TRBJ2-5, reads EAGVTQSPTHLIKTRGQQATLRCSPISGHTSVYWYQQALGLGLQFLLWYDEGEERNRGNFPPRFSGRQFPNYSSELNVNALELEDSALYLCASSFYMEGNQETQYFGPGTRLLVL.

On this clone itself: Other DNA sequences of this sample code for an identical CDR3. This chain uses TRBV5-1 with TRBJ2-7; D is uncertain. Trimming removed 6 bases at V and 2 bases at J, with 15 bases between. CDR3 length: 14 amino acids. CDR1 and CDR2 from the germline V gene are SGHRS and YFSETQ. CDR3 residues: CASTSTGPAYEQYF. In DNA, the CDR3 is TGCGCCAGCACTTCGACTGGGCCGGCCTACGAGCAGTACTTC.

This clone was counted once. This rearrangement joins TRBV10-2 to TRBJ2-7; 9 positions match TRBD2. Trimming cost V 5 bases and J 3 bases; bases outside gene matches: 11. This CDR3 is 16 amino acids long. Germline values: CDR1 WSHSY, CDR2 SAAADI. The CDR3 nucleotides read TGCGCCAGCAGTCCGGATAGCGGGAGTTGGGACTACGAGCAGTACTTC. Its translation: CASSPDSGSWDYEQYF.

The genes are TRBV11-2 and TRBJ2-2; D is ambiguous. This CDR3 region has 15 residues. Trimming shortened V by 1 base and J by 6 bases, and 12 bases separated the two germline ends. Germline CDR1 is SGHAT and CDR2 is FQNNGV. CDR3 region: CASSLGAGIAGELFF. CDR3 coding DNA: TGTGCCAGCAGCTTAGGAGCTGGGATCGCCGGGGAGCTGTTTTTT.

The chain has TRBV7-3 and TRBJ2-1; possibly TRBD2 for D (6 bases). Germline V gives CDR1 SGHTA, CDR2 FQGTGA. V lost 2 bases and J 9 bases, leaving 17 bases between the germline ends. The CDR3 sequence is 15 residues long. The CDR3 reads CASSLVHTSKTEQFF. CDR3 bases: TGTGCCAGCAGCTTAGTGCATACTAGCAAGACTGAGCAGTTCTTC.

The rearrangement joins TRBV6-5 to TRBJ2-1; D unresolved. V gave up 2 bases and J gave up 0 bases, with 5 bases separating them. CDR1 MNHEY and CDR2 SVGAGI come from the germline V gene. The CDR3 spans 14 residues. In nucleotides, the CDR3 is TGTGCCAGCAGTTACATCAGCTCCTACAATGAGCAGTTCTTC. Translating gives CASSYISSYNEQFF.

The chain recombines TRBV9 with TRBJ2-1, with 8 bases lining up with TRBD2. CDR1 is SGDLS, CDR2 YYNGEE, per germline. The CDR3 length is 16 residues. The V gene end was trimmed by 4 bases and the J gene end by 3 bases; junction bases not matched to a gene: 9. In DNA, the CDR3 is TGTGCCAGCAGCCCCTCCGGGGCGGGAGGCTACAATGAGCAGTTCTTC. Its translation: CASSPSGAGGYNEQFF. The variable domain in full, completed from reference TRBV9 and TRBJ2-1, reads DSGVTQTPKHLITATGQRVTLRCSPRSGDLSVYWYQQSLDQGLQFLIQYYNGEERAKGNILERFSAQQFPDLHSELNLSSLELGDSALYFCASSPSGAGGYNEQFFGPGTRLTVL.

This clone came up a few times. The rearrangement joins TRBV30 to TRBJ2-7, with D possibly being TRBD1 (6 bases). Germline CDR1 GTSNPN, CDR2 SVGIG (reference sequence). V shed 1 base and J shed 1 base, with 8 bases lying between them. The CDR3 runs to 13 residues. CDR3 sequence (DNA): TGTGCCTGGAGTGCAGGGGTTTCCTACGAGCAGTACTTC. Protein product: CAWSAGVSYEQYF.

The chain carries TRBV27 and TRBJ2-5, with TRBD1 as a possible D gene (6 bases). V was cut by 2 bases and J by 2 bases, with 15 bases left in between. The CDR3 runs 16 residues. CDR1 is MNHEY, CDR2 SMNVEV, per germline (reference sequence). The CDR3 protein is CASSLKQGWEQETQYF. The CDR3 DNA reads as TGTGCCAGCAGTTTAAAACAGGGATGGGAACAAGAGACCCAGTACTTC.

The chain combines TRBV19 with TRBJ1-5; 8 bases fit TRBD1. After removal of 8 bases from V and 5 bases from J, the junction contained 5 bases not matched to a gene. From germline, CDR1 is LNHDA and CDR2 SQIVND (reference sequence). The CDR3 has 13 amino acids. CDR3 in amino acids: CASQGAVYQPQHF. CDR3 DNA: TGTGCCAGTCAGGGGGCTGTCTATCAGCCCCAGCATTTT.

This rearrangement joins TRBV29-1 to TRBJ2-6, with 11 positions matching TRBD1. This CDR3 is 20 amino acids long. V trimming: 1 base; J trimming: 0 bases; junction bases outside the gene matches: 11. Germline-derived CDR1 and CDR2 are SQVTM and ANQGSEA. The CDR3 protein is CSVEGVGTGQGDSGANVLTF. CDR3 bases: TGCAGCGTTGAAGGTGTAGGGACGGGACAGGGGGACTCTGGGGCCAACGTCCTGACTTTC.

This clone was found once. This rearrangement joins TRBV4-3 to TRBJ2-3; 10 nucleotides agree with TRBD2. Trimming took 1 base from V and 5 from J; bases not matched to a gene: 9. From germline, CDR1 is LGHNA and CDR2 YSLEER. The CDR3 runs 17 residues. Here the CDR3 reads CASSQVASGRGGDTQYF. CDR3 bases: TGCGCCAGCAGCCAAGTCGCTAGCGGGAGAGGGGGAGATACGCAGTATTTT.

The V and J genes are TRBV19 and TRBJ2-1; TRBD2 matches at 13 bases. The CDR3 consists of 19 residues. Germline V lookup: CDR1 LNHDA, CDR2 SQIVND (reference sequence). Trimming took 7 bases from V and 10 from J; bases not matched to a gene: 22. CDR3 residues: CASTRDRVPRTSGSGEQFF. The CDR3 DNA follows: TGTGCCAGTACCAGAGACAGGGTTCCGCGGACTAGCGGGAGTGGCGAGCAGTTCTTC.

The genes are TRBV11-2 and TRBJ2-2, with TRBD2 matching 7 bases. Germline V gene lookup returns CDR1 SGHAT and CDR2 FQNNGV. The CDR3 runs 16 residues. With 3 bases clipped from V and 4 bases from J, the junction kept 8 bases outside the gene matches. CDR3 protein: CASSFKLAISTGELFF. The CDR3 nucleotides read TGTGCCAGCAGCTTTAAACTAGCGATAAGCACCGGGGAGCTGTTTTTT.